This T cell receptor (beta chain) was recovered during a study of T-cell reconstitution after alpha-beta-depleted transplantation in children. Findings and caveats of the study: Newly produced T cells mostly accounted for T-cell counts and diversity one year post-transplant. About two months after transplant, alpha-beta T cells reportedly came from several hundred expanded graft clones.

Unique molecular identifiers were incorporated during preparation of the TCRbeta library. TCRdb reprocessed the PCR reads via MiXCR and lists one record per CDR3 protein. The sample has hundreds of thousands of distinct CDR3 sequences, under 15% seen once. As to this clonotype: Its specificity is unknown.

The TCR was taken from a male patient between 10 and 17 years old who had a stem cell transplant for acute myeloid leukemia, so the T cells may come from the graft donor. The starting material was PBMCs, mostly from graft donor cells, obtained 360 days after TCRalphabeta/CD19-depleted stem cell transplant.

CDR3 region: CASSYLFYNSPLHF. The CDR3 region has the DNA TGTGCCAGCAGTTACCTTTTCTATAATTCACCCCTCCACTTT. The rearrangement joins TRBV6-2 or TRBV6-3 to TRBJ1-6, with D uncertain. The V and J ends lost 2 bases and 3 bases respectively, with 5 bases between them. The germline V gene encodes CDR1 MNHEY and CDR2 SVGEGT. This CDR3 is built from 14 residues.